This T cell receptor (beta chain) was sequenced during a study of PD-L1 blockade in urothelial cancer. The time point: peripheral blood 6 weeks after treatment start. Measured with immunoSEQ multiplex PCR; TCRdb has only the in-frame clones, and not every one. The sample shows some 120,000 clones, around nine tenths of them seen only once. This CDR3 has 13 amino acids. The V gene's germline CDR1 is SGHTA and CDR2 FQGTGA. V was trimmed by 8 bases and J by 4 bases, leaving 11 bases between them. V gene TRBV7-3 combines with J gene TRBJ2-2; possibly TRBD1 for D (6 bases). This receptor was taken from a man aged 55-75 years with urothelial cancer. Sample: PBMCs, taken around atezolizumab (anti-PD-L1) treatment. CDR3 amino acids: CASAQGSTGELFF. CDR3 coding DNA: TGTGCCAGCGCACAGGGATCCACCGGGGAGCTGTTTTTT.